This T cell receptor beta chain was sequenced for a study of regulatory T cells in long-lasting Graves disease. This clonotype was counted only a few times. Its antigen is currently unknown. One junction end does not reproduce the germline sequence, and a read error may be involved. CDR3 length: 14 amino acids. Germline-derived CDR1 and CDR2 are SNHLY and FYNNEI. As to time point: newly diagnosed GD, antithyroid drugs for less than 3 months. From RNA extracted from PBMCs, the TCR library was made. Study findings and constraints: Accuracy could have been hurt by small sample size.

Investigators prepared the TCR beta libraries by applying iRepertoire HTBI primers and Arm-PCR of CDR3 regions. TCRdb used MiXCR to reprocess the multiplex PCR reads, holding one entry per CDR3 protein. Of 450,000 to 500,000 distinct CDR3 sequences in the sample, 15% to 20% were seen once. Another study also made use of these data, one on T cells in Graves' hyperthyroidism and ophthalmopathy. This second study notes: Hyperthyroidism was newly diagnosed in patients aged 18 to 65 (duration under 2 months). HTBI primers drove first-round RT-PCR of the TCR CDR3.

The sequences come from peripheral blood mononuclear cells (PBMCs), collected at new diagnosis, from a patient treated with antithyroid drugs. This receptor was identified in a man aged 35-49 years with Graves disease. V and J are TRBV2 and TRBJ2-4, with 9 bases fitting TRBD1. As DNA, the CDR3 is TGTGCCAGCACACAGGGGGCTGCGGTAGACATTCAGCACTTC. Residues: CASTQGAAVDIQHF. The whole variable domain, remainder taken from reference TRBV2 and TRBJ2-4, is EPEVTQTPSHQVTQMGQEVILRCVPISNHLYFYWYRQILGQKVEFLVSFYNNEISEKSEIFDDQFSVERPDGSNFTLKIRSTKLEDSAMYFCASTQGAAVDIQHFGAGTRLSVL.